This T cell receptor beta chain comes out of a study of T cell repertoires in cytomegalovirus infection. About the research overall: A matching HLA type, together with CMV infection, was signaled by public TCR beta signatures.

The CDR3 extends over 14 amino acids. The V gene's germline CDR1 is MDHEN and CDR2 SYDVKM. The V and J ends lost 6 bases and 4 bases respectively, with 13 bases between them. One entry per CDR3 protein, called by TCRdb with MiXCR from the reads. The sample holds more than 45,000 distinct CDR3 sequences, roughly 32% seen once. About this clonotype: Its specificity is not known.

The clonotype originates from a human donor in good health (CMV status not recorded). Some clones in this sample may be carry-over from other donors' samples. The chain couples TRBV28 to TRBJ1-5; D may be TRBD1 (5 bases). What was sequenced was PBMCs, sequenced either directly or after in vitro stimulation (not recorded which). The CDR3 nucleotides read TGTGCCAGCAGGTTAGGTGGGGGTAATCAGCCCCAGCATTTT. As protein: CASRLGGGNQPQHF.